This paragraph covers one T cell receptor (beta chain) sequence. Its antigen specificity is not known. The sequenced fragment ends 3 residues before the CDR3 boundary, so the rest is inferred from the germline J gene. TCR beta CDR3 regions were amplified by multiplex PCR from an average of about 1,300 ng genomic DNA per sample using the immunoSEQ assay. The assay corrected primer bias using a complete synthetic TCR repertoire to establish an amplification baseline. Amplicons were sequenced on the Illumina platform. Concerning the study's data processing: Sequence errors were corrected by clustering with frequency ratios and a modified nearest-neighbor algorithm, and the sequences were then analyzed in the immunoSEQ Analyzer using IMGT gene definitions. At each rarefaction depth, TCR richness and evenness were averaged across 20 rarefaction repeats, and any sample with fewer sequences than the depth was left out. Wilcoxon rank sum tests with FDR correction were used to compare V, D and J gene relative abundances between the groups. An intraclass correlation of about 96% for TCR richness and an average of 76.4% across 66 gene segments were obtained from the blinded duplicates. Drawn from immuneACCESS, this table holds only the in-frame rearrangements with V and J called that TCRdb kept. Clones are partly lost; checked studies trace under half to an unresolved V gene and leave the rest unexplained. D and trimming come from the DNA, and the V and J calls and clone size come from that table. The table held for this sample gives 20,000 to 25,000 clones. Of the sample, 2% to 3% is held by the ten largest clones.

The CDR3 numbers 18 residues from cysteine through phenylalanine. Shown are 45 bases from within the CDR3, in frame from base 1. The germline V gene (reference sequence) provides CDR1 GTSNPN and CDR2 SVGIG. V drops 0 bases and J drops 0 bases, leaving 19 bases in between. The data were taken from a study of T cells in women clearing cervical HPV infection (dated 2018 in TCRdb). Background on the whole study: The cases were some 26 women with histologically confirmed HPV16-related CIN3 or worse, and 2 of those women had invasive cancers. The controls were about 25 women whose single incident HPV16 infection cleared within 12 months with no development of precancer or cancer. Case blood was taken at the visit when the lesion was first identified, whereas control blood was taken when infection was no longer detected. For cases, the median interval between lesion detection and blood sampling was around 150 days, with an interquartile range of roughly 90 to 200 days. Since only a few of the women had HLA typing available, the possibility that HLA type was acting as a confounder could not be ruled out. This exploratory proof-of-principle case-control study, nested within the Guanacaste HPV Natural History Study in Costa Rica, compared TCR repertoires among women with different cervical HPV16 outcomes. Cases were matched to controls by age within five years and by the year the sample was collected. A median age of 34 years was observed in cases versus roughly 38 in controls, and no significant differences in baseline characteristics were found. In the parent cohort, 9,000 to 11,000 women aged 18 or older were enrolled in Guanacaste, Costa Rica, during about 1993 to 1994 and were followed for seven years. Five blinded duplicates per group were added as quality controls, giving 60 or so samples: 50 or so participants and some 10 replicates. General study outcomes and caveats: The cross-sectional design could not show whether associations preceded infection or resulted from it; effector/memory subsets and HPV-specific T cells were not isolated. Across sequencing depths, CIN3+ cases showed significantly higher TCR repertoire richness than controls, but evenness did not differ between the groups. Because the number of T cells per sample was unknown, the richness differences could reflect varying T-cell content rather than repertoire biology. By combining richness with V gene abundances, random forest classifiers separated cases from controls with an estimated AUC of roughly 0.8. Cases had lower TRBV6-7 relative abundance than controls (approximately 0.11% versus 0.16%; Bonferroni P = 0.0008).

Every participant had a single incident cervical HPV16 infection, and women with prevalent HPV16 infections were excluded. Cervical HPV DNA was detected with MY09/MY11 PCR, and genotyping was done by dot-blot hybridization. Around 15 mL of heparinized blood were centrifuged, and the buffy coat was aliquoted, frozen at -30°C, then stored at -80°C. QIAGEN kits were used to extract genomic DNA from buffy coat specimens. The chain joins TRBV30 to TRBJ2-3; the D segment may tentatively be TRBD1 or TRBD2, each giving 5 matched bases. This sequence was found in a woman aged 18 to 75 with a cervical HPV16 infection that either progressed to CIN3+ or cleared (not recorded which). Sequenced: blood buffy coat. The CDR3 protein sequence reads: CAWSVRGAQRYSTDTQYF. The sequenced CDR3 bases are TGTGCCTGGAGTGTTCGAGGGGCCCAACGTTATAGCACAGATACG. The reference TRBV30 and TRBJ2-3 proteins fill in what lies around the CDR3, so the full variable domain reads SQTIHQWPATLVQPVGSPLSLECTVEGTSNPNLYWYRQAAGRGLQLLFYSVGIGQISSEVPQNLSASRPQDRQFILSSKKLLLSDSGFYLCAWSVRGAQRYSTDTQYFGPGTRLTVL.